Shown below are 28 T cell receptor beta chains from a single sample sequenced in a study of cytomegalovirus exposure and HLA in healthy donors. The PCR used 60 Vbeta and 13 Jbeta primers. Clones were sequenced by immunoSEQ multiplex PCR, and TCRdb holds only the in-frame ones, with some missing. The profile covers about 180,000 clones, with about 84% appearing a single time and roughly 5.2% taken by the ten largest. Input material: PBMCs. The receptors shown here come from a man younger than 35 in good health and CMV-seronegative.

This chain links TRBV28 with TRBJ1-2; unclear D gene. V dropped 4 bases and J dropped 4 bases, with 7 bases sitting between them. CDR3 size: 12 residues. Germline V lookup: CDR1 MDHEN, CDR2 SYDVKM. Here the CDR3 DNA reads TGTGCCAGCAGTTGGCAGATCTATGGCTACACCTTC. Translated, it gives CASSWQIYGYTF.

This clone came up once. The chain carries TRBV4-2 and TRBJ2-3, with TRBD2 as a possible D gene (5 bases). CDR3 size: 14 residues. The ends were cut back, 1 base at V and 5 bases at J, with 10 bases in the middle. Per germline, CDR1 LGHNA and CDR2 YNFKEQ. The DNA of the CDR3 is TGTGCCAGCAGCCAAGCACGGGGTGTAGATACGCAGTATTTT. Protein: CASSQARGVDTQYF.

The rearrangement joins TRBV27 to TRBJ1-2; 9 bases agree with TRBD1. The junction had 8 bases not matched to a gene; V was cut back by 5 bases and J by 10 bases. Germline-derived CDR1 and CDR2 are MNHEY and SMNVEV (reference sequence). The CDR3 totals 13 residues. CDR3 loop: CASSLRDREDYTF. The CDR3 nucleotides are TGTGCCAGCAGTCTCCGGGACAGGGAAGACTACACCTTC.

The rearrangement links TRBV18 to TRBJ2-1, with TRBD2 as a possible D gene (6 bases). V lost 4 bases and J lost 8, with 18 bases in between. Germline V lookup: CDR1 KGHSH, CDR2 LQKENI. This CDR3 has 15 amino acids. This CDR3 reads CASSLAWQGGDEQFF. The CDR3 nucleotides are TGTGCCAGCTCACTGGCCTGGCAGGGAGGCGATGAGCAGTTCTTC.

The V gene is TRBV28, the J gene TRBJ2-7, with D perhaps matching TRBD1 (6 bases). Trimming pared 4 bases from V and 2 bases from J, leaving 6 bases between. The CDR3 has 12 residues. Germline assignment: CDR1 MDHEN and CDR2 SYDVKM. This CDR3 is CASSWDTYEQYF. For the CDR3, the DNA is TGTGCCAGCAGTTGGGACACCTACGAGCAGTACTTC.

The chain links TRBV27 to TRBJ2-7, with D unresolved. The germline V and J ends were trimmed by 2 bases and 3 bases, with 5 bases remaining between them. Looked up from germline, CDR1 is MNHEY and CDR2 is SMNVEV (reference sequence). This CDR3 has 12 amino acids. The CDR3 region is CASSLNGYEQYF. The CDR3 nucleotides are TGTGCCAGCAGTTTAAACGGCTACGAGCAGTACTTC.

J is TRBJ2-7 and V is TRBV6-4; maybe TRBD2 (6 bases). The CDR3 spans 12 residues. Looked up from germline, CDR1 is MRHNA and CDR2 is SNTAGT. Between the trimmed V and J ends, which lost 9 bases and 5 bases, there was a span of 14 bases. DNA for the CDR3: TGTGCCAGACCCGGGACTCTGAACGAGCAGTACTTC. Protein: CARPGTLNEQYF.

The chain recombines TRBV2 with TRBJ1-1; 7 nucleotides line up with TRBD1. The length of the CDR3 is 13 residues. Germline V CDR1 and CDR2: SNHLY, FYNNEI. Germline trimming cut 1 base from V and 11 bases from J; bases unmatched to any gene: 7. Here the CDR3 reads CASSEGTGRGAFF. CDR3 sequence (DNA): TGTGCCAGCAGTGAAGGGACAGGCCGAGGGGCTTTCTTT.

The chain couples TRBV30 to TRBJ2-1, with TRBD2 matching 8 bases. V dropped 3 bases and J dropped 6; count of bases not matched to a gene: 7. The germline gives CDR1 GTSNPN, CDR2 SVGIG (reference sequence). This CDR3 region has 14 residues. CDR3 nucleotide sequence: TGTGCCTGGAGCACGACTAGCGTACTCAATGAGCAGTTCTTC. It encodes CAWSTTSVLNEQFF.

CDR3 bases: TGTGCCAGCAGTCCGAGACAGGAGGCCTATGGCTACACCTTC. Protein: CASSPRQEAYGYTF. The chain has TRBV27 and TRBJ1-2, with D tentatively TRBD1 (6 bases). Between the trimmed V and J ends, which lost 5 bases and 4 bases, there was a span of 14 bases. The CDR3 runs to 14 residues. Germline V gene sequence: CDR1 MNHEY, CDR2 SMNVEV (reference sequence).

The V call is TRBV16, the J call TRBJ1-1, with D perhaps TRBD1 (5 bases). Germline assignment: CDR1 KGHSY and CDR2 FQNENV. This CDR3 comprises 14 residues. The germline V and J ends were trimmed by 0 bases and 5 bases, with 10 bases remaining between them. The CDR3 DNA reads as TGTGCCAGCAGCCAATCGACGGGGGGAACTGAAGCTTTCTTT. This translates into CASSQSTGGTEAFF.

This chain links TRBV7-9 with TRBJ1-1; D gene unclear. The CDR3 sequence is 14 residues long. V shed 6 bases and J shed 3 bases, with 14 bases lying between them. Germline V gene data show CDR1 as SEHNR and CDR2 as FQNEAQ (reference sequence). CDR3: CASSRSGEDTEAFF. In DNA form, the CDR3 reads TGTGCCAGCAGTAGGTCTGGGGAGGACACTGAAGCTTTCTTT.

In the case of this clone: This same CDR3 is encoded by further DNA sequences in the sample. The CDR3 DNA reads TGTGCCAGCAAAAGGAGGGGTCGATCCCCCCTCCACTTT. Protein product: CASKRRGRSPLHF. The genes are TRBV27 and TRBJ1-6, with a possible D match to TRBD1 (5 bases). Trimming left V 7 bases short and J 13 bases short, with 17 bases between. The CDR3 spans 13 residues. Germline loops: CDR1 MNHEY, CDR2 SMNVEV (reference sequence).

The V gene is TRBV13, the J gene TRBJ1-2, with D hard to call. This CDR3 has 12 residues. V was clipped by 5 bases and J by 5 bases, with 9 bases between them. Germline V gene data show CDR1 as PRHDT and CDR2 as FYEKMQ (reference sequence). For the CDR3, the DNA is TGTGCCAGCAGCCGCGCCCAATATGGCTACACCTTC. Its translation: CASSRAQYGYTF.

The CDR3 region is CASSQEPREEYTGELFF. The CDR3 DNA reads as TGTGCCAGCAGCCAAGAACCACGGGAGGAATATACCGGGGAGCTGTTTTTT. The chain carries TRBV4-2 and TRBJ2-2, with TRBD2 identical over 7 bases. Germline CDR1 is LGHNA and CDR2 is YNFKEQ. V was clipped by 0 bases and J by 5 bases; unmatched bases: 9. The CDR3 runs to 17 residues.

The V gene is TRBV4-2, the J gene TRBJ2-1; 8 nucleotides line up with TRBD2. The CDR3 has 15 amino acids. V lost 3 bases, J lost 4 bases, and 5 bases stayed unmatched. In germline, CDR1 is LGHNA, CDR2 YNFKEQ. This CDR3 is CASSHYSGMYNEQFF. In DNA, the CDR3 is TGTGCCAGCAGCCACTATAGCGGGATGTACAATGAGCAGTTCTTC.

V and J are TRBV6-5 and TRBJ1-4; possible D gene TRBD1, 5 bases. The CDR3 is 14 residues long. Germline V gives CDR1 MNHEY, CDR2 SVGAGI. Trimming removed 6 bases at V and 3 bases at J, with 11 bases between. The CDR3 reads CASRFSGANEKLFF. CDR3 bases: TGTGCCAGCAGATTTTCGGGGGCTAATGAAAAACTGTTTTTT.

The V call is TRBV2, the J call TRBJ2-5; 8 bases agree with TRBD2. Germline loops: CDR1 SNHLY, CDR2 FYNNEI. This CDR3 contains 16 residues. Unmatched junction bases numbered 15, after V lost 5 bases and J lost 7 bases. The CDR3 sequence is CASSPRTSSFLGTQYF. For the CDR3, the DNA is TGTGCCAGCAGTCCTCGGACTAGCTCTTTCCTCGGGACCCAGTACTTC.

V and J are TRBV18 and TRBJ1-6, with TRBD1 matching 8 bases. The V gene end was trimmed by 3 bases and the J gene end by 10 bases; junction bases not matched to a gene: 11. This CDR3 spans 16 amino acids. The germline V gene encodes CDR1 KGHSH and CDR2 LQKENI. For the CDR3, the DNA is TGTGCCAGCTCACCCCCTGGACAGGGTCTCAAATCACCCCTCCACTTT. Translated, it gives CASSPPGQGLKSPLHF.

The CDR3 reads CATSVDMNTEAFF. The CDR3, as DNA: TGTGCCACCAGCGTGGACATGAACACTGAAGCTTTCTTT. The chain has TRBV15 and TRBJ1-1; TRBD1 might be the D (5 bases). The CDR3 spans 13 residues. CDR1 LNHNV and CDR2 YYDKDF come from the germline V gene (reference sequence). The V end was cut by 5 bases, the J end by 0 bases, with 7 bases between.

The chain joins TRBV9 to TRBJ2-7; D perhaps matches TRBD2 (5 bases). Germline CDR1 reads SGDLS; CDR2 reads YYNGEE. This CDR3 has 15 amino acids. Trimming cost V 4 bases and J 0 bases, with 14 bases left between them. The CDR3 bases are TGTGCCAGCAGCTCTATGGGCGGGTTCTCCTACGAGCAGTACTTC. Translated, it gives CASSSMGGFSYEQYF.

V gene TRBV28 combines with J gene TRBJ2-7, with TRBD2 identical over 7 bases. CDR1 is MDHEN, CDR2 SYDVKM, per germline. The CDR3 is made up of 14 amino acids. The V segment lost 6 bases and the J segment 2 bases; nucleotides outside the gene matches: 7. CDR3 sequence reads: CASREAGTTYEQYF. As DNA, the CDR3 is TGTGCCAGCAGGGAGGCCGGGACTACCTACGAGCAGTACTTC. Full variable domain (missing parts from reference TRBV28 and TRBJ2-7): DVKVTQSSRYLVKRTGEKVFLECVQDMDHENMFWYRQDPGLGLRLIYFSYDVKMKEKGDIPEGYSVSREKKERFSLILESASTNQTSMYLCASREAGTTYEQYFGPGTRLTVT.

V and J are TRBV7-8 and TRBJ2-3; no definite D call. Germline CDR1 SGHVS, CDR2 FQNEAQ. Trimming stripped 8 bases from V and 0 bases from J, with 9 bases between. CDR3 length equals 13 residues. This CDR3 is CASGGSSTDTQYF. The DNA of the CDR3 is TGTGCCAGCGGCGGTTCTAGCACAGATACGCAGTATTTT.

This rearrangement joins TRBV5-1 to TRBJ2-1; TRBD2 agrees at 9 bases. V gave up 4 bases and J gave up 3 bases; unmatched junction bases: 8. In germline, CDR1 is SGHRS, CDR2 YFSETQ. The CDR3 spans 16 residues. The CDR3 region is CASSPDSGGYYNEQFF. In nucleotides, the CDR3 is TGCGCCAGCAGCCCTGATAGCGGGGGTTACTACAATGAGCAGTTCTTC.

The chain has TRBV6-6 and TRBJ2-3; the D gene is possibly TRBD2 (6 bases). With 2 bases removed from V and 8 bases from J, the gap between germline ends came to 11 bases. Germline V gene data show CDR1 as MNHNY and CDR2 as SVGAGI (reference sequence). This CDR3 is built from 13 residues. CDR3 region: CASSYGPAGTQYF. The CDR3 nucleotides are TGTGCCAGCAGTTACGGTCCAGCGGGTACGCAGTATTTT.

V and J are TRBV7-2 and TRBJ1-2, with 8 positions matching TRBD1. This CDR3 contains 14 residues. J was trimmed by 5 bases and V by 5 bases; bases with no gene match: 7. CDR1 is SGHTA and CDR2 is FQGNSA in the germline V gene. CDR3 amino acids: CASSQDRGGYGYTF. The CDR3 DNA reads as TGTGCCAGCAGCCAAGACAGGGGCGGGTATGGCTACACCTTC.

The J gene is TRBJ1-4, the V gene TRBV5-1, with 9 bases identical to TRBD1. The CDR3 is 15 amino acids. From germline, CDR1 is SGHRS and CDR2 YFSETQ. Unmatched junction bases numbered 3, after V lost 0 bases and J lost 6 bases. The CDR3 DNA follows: TGCGCCAGCAGCTTGGGGGGACAGGGAGATGAAAAACTGTTTTTT. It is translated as CASSLGGQGDEKLFF.

DNA for the CDR3: TGCGCCAGCAGCCAGACAGGGTTGGGCTACGAGCAGTACTTC. This encodes CASSQTGLGYEQYF. The gene calls are TRBV5-1 and TRBJ2-7; 7 bases agree with TRBD1. The CDR3 is 14 amino acids. CDR1 SGHRS and CDR2 YFSETQ come from the germline V gene. V lost 4 bases to trimming and J lost 3 bases; unmatched junction nucleotides: 7.